This passage covers 26 T cell receptor beta chains from one sample sequenced in a study of T cell responses to AZD1222 COVID-19 vaccine. This table comes from immunoSEQ multiplex PCR, and its TCRdb copy is limited to in-frame clones, with some not included. The sample contains about 68,000 clones, 80% of which appear only once. The sequencing here drew on peripheral blood, taken on day 0 of AZD1222 vaccination. The receptors were gathered from an adult in good health.

The chain recombines TRBV6-5 with TRBJ1-5, with 7 bases identical to TRBD1. The J segment lost 4 bases and the V segment lost 5 bases, leaving 5 bases of the junction unmatched. This CDR3 region has 14 residues. Germline CDR1 is MNHEY and CDR2 is SVGAGI. This CDR3 is CASSQYRGNQPQHF. The CDR3, as DNA: TGTGCCAGCAGTCAGTACAGGGGAAATCAGCCCCAGCATTTT.

This chain links TRBV28 with TRBJ2-3; perhaps TRBD1 as D (7 bases). Between the trimmed V and J ends, which lost 5 bases and 6 bases, there was a span of 24 bases. CDR3 size: 17 residues. Germline V lookup: CDR1 MDHEN, CDR2 SYDVKM. This CDR3 is CASSLGTLGGFPDTQYF. The CDR3 bases are TGTGCCAGCAGTCTGGGGACTTTAGGGGGCTTCCCGGATACGCAGTATTTT.

V is TRBV28 and J is TRBJ1-3, with D possibly matching TRBD1 (5 bases). V lost 2 bases, J lost 0 bases, and 11 bases lay in between. There are 16 residues in the CDR3. Germline CDR1 MDHEN, CDR2 SYDVKM. The CDR3 spells CASSLVGTSSGNTIYF. The CDR3, as DNA: TGTGCCAGCAGTTTAGTAGGGACCAGCTCTGGAAACACCATATATTTT.

The chain carries TRBV3-1 (or the pseudogene TRBV3-2) and TRBJ1-5; 8 bases align to TRBD1. The CDR3 spans 14 residues. After removal of 1 base from V and 6 bases from J, the junction contained 2 bases not matched to a gene. Germline V gene sequence: CDR1 LGHDT, CDR2 YNNKEL (reference sequence). The CDR3 coding sequence is TGTGCCAGCAGCCAAGGGACAGGGTTTCAGCCCCAGCATTTT. Residues: CASSQGTGFQPQHF.

The chain combines TRBV6-1 with TRBJ2-7, with D perhaps TRBD1 or TRBD2 (5 bases each). Trimming cost V 3 bases and J 2 bases, with 17 bases left between them. The length of the CDR3 is 16 residues. Germline V gene lookup returns CDR1 MNHNS and CDR2 SASEGT. The DNA for the CDR3 is TGTGCCAGCAGTGACATCCGGGGCCGTGGAACCTACGAGCAGTACTTC. The encoded protein is CASSDIRGRGTYEQYF.

The rearrangement links TRBV4-1 to TRBJ2-3; no reliable D call. V was trimmed by 4 bases and J by 6 bases, leaving 8 bases between them. This CDR3 has 12 amino acids. CDR1 is MGHRA, CDR2 YSYEKL, per germline. This chain's CDR3 is CASSRLLDTQYF. The CDR3 bases are TGCGCCAGCAGCCGTCTACTCGATACGCAGTATTTT.

This clone appeared once. The chain carries TRBV10-2 and TRBJ1-5; 8 bases line up with TRBD1. This CDR3 has 16 residues. V was clipped by 4 bases and J by 4 bases; unmatched bases: 9. The germline gives CDR1 WSHSY, CDR2 SAAADI. CDR3 region: CASSGTGIRANQPQHF. In DNA, the CDR3 is TGCGCCAGCAGTGGGACAGGGATAAGGGCAAATCAGCCCCAGCATTTT.

For this clone: One junction end disagrees with the germline gene, perhaps due to a read error. The chain recombines TRBV3-1 (or the pseudogene TRBV3-2) with TRBJ2-1; D is unclear. The CDR3 has 14 residues. Germline V CDR1 and CDR2: LGHDT, YNNKEL (reference sequence). CDR3 in amino acids: CASSQGSVRSEQFF. CDR3 nucleotide sequence: TGTGCCAGCAGTCAAGGGTCGGTGCGATCCGAGCAGTTCTTC.

The V and J genes are TRBV11-2 and TRBJ1-5; TRBD1 aligns across 10 bases. Germline trimming cut 3 bases from V and 4 bases from J; bases unmatched to any gene: 6. This CDR3 spans 16 amino acids. Germline loops: CDR1 SGHAT, CDR2 FQNNGV. For the CDR3, the DNA is TGTGCCAGCAGCTTGGAGCCGGGACAGGGGAATCAGCCCCAGCATTTT. Translation gives CASSLEPGQGNQPQHF.

The CDR3 bases are TGTGCCAGCATAGTAGCTAACGCGGACAATGAGCAGTTCTTC. Translation gives CASIVANADNEQFF. This chain joins TRBV6-5 and TRBJ2-1; no clear D. There are 14 residues in the CDR3. CDR1 and CDR2 (germline): MNHEY, SVGAGI. Trimming shortened V by 7 bases and J by 5 bases, and 15 bases separated the two germline ends.

The rearrangement uses TRBV7-2 and TRBJ2-7; D call uncertain. The V gene's germline CDR1 is SGHTA and CDR2 FQGNSA. V was clipped by 5 bases and J by 0 bases, with 17 bases between them. CDR3 size: 16 residues. The CDR3 sequence is CASSRAPGAFSYEQYF. For the CDR3, the DNA is TGTGCCAGCAGCCGGGCCCCAGGTGCCTTCTCCTACGAGCAGTACTTC.

This chain joins TRBV3-1 (or the pseudogene TRBV3-2) and TRBJ2-5; the D gene could be TRBD1 or TRBD2 (5 bases each). Trimming took 3 bases from V and 7 from J, leaving 12 bases between them. The CDR3 length is 13 residues. Germline V CDR1 and CDR2: LGHDT, YNNKEL (reference sequence). For the CDR3, the DNA is TGTGCCAGCAGCCATGTCCGGGGCGGGACCCAGTACTTC. Its translation is CASSHVRGGTQYF.

The chain joins TRBV18 to TRBJ2-7; TRBD2 matches 8 bases. V lost 6 bases to trimming and J lost 2 bases; unmatched junction nucleotides: 6. The CDR3 has 14 amino acids. Germline lookup yields CDR1 KGHSH and CDR2 LQKENI. In DNA form, the CDR3 reads TGTGCCAGCTCTACAAGCGGGGGACCCTACGAGCAGTACTTC. This codes for CASSTSGGPYEQYF. The full variable domain, in which reference TRBV18 and TRBJ2-7 provide the parts outside the CDR3, is NAGVMQNPRHLVRRRGQEARLRCSPMKGHSHVYWYRQLPEEGLKFMVYLQKENIIDESGMPKERFSAEFPKEGPSILRIQQVVRGDSAAYFCASSTSGGPYEQYFGPGTRLTVT.

The count of this clone is one. The chain combines TRBV5-4 with TRBJ2-5, with D possibly matching TRBD1 (6 bases). The CDR3 has 14 residues. Germline V gene lookup returns CDR1 SGHNT and CDR2 YYREEE (reference sequence). V was shortened by 4 bases and J by 2 bases, with 12 bases between the two germline ends. The CDR3 sequence is CASSLAGVQETQYF. CDR3 sequence (DNA): TGTGCCAGCAGCCTTGCAGGGGTACAAGAGACCCAGTACTTC.

The chain is built from TRBV27 and TRBJ2-5; perhaps TRBD2 as D (5 bases). CDR1 MNHEY and CDR2 SMNVEV come from the germline V gene (reference sequence). The CDR3 extends over 14 amino acids. V was pared by 5 bases and J by 0 bases, with 10 bases between. CDR3 residues: CASSIGKHQETQYF. Here the CDR3 DNA reads TGTGCCAGCAGTATCGGGAAACACCAAGAGACCCAGTACTTC.

The V gene is TRBV9, the J gene TRBJ2-6; D possibly corresponds to TRBD2 (6 bases). From germline, CDR1 is SGDLS and CDR2 YYNGEE. The CDR3 loop spans 14 amino acids. V was pared by 7 bases and J by 4 bases, with 12 bases between. CDR3: CASCGVGGANVLTF. Written as DNA, the CDR3 is TGTGCCAGCTGCGGGGTGGGCGGGGCCAACGTCCTGACTTTC.

This clone appeared a single time. V gene TRBV6-5 combines with J gene TRBJ1-6; D is unresolved. The CDR3 has 13 residues. Germline V gives CDR1 MNHEY, CDR2 SVGAGI. With 7 bases removed from V and 6 bases from J, the gap between germline ends came to 10 bases. As DNA, the CDR3 is TGTGCCAGCAAAAGGGCCCGTAATTCACCCCTCCACTTT. It translates to CASKRARNSPLHF.

This clone was seen more than once but under ten times. V usage is TRBV30 and J usage is TRBJ1-4; 8 bases map to TRBD1. With V trimmed by 5 bases and J by 5 bases, 1 base remained unmatched. This CDR3 contains 12 residues. CDR1 is GTSNPN, CDR2 SVGIG, per germline (reference sequence). The CDR3 is CAWGTGNEKLFF. In nucleotides, the CDR3 is TGTGCCTGGGGGACAGGAAATGAAAAACTGTTTTTT.

The V and J genes are TRBV3-1 (or the pseudogene TRBV3-2) and TRBJ2-7; possible D gene TRBD1, 5 bases. The germline CDR1 and CDR2 sequences are LGHDT and YNNKEL (reference sequence). V gave up 0 bases and J gave up 3 bases, with 9 bases separating them. The CDR3 sequence is 14 residues long. The CDR3 DNA is TGTGCCAGCAGCCAAGAAAGGGGTAGCTACGAGCAGTACTTC. This sequence encodes CASSQERGSYEQYF.

The chain has TRBV10-3 and TRBJ1-2; 8 bases map to TRBD1. The ends lost 6 bases at V and 7 bases at J; junction bases unmatched: 4. The CDR3 sequence is 12 residues long. CDR1 is ENHRY and CDR2 is SYGVKD in the germline V gene. In DNA, the CDR3 is TGTGCCATCAGGATAACAGGGGGTGGCTACACCTTC. Protein product: CAIRITGGGYTF.

Only one count was recorded for this clone. V and J are TRBV4-3 and TRBJ1-3; D may be TRBD1 (5 bases). CDR1 and CDR2 (germline): LGHNA, YSLEER. The germline V and J ends were trimmed by 0 bases and 2 bases, with 17 bases remaining between them. The CDR3 runs 18 residues. In DNA, the CDR3 is TGCGCCAGCAGCCAAGATGTTAAGGGGCGAAGTCCTGGAAACACCATATATTTT. Translated: CASSQDVKGRSPGNTIYF.

This clone was counted only a few times. This sequence joins TRBV5-1 and TRBJ2-7; D possibly corresponds to TRBD1 (5 bases). The CDR3 has 13 amino acids. Per the germline V gene, CDR1 is SGHRS and CDR2 is YFSETQ. Trimming removed 0 bases from V and 3 bases from J, with 7 bases in between. CDR3 nucleotides: TGCGCCAGCAGCTTGGGGACATACTACGAGCAGTACTTC. Translation gives CASSLGTYYEQYF. Supplemented by reference TRBV5-1 and TRBJ2-7, the full variable domain reads KAGVTQTPRYLIKTRGQQVTLSCSPISGHRSVSWYQQTPGQGLQFLFEYFSETQRNKGNFPGRFSGRQFSNSRSEMNVSTLELGDSALYLCASSLGTYYEQYFGPGTRLTVT.

V is TRBV9 and J is TRBJ2-7, with unresolved D. Deletions cut 1 base from V and 5 bases from J, with 16 bases between. This CDR3 spans 15 amino acids. The germline CDR1 and CDR2 sequences are SGDLS and YYNGEE. CDR3 in DNA: TGTGCCAGCAGCGTAAGCTGGACCCCCTCTCACGAGCAGTACTTC. It codes for CASSVSWTPSHEQYF.

J is TRBJ1-1 and V is TRBV12-5, with D possibly matching TRBD1 (5 bases). CDR3 size: 14 residues. Per the germline V gene, CDR1 is LGHNT and CDR2 is FRNRAP. Trimming cost V 6 bases and J 5 bases, with 16 bases left between them. Here the CDR3 DNA reads TGTGCTAGTGGAGAGGGACTATGGGGGACTGAAGCTTTCTTT. Its protein is CASGEGLWGTEAFF.

This chain joins TRBV2 and TRBJ1-6; 10 bases align to TRBD1. Trimming took 7 bases from V and 8 from J; bases not matched to a gene: 5. The CDR3 length is 14 residues. Germline V gene sequence: CDR1 SNHLY, CDR2 FYNNEI. The CDR3 protein is CASNRQGADSPLHF. The DNA for the CDR3 is TGTGCCAGCAATCGACAGGGGGCTGATTCACCCCTCCACTTT.

The V gene is TRBV19, the J gene TRBJ2-7; 8 bases line up with TRBD1. V shed 0 bases, J shed 5 bases, and the junction held 3 bases outside the gene matches. This CDR3 is built from 14 residues. Germline assignment: CDR1 LNHDA and CDR2 SQIVND (reference sequence). CDR3 coding DNA: TGTGCCAGTAGTATAGAGGACAGGGTCCACGAGCAGTACTTC. The encoded protein is CASSIEDRVHEQYF.